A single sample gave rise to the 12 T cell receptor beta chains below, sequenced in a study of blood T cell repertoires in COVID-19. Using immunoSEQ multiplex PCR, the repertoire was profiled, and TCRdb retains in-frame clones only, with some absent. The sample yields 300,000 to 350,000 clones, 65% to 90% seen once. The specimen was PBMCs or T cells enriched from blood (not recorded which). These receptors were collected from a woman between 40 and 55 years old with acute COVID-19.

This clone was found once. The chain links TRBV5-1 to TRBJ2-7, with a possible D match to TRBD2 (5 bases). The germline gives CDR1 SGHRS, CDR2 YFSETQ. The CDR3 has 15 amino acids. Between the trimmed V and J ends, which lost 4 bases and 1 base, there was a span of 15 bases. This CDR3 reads CASSPSGLGSYEQYF. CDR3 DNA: TGCGCCAGCAGCCCATCCGGACTTGGGTCCTACGAGCAGTACTTC. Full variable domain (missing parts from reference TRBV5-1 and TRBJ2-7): KAGVTQTPRYLIKTRGQQVTLSCSPISGHRSVSWYQQTPGQGLQFLFEYFSETQRNKGNFPGRFSGRQFSNSRSEMNVSTLELGDSALYLCASSPSGLGSYEQYFGPGTRLTVT.

The CDR3 region is CASSRGLAGGGDYEQYF. The CDR3 DNA reads as TGTGCCAGCAGCCGGGGACTAGCGGGAGGGGGGGACTACGAGCAGTACTTC. The chain has TRBV5-4 and TRBJ2-7, with 16 bases lining up with TRBD2. With V trimmed by 4 bases and J by 3 bases, 7 bases remained unmatched. The germline gives CDR1 SGHNT, CDR2 YYREEE (reference sequence). The CDR3 has 17 residues.

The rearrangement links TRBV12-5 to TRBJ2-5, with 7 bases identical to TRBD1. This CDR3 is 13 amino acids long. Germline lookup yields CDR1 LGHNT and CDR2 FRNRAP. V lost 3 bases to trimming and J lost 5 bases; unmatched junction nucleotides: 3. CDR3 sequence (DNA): TGTGCTAGTGGTTTAACAGGGGAGGAGACCCAGTACTTC. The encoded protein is CASGLTGEETQYF.

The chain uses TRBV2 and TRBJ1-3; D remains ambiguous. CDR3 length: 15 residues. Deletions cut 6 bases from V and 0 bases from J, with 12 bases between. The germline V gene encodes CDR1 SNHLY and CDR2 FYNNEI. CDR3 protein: CASSSPRNSGNTIYF. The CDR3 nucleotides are TGTGCCAGCAGCTCGCCCAGGAACTCTGGAAACACCATATATTTT.

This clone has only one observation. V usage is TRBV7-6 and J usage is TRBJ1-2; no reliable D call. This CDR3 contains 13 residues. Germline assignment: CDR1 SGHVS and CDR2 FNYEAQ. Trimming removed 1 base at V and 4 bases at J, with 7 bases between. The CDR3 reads CASSLGGLYGYTF. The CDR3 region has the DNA TGTGCCAGCAGCTTAGGTGGGCTCTATGGCTACACCTTC.

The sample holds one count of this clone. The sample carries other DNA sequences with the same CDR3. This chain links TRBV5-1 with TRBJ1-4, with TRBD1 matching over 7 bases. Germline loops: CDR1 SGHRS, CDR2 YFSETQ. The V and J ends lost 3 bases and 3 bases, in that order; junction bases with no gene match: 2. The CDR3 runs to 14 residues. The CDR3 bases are TGCGCCAGCAGCTCGGGACAGCCTAATGAAAAACTGTTTTTT. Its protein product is CASSSGQPNEKLFF.

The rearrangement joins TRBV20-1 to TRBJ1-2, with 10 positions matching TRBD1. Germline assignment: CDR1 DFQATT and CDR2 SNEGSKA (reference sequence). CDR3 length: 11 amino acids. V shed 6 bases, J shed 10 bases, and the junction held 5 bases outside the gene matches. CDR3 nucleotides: TGCAGTGCAACGGGACAGGGGAACTACACCTTC. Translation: CSATGQGNYTF.

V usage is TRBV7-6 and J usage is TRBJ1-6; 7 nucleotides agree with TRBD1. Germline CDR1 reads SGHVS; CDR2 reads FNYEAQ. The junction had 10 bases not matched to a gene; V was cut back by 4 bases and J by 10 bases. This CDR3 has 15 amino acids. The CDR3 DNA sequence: TGTGCCAGCAGCTGGAACCGGGACAGTGAATCACCCCTCCACTTT. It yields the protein CASSWNRDSESPLHF.

This chain's CDR3 is CASSVGTGTGNSNQPQHF. CDR3 DNA: TGTGCCAGCAGTGTTGGGACAGGGACGGGTAATAGCAATCAGCCCCAGCATTTT. The rearrangement uses TRBV2 and TRBJ1-5, with 9 bases identical to TRBD1. This CDR3 is built from 18 residues. Per germline, CDR1 SNHLY and CDR2 FYNNEI. Losses at the gene ends were 4 bases for V and 0 bases for J; bases not matched to a gene: 10.

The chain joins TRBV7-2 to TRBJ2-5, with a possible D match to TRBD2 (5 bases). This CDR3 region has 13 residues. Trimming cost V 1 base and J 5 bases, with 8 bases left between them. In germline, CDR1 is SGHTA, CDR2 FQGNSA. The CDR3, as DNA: TGTGCCAGCAGCTTAGGGGAGCGTGAGACCCAGTACTTC. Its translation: CASSLGERETQYF.

The CDR3 coding sequence is TGCGCCAGCAGCCAAGATCTTATGAACACTGAAGCTTTCTTT. It codes for CASSQDLMNTEAFF. The V call is TRBV4-1, the J call TRBJ1-1; D remains ambiguous. V was trimmed by 0 bases and J by 0 bases, leaving 5 bases between them. CDR1 is MGHRA, CDR2 YSYEKL, per germline. The CDR3 has 14 amino acids.

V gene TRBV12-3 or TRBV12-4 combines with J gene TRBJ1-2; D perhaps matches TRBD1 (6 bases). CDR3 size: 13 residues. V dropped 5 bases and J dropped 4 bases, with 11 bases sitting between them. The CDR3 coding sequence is TGTGCCAGCAGTGAAACAGGGTTCTATGGCTACACCTTC. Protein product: CASSETGFYGYTF.